The 24 T cell receptor beta chains reported below all come from one sample, sequenced in a study of blood T cell repertoires in COVID-19. Measured with immunoSEQ multiplex PCR; TCRdb has only the in-frame clones, and not every one. The sample lists about 160,000 clones, 75% to 90% occurring once. The sample taken for sequencing was peripheral blood. These receptors were collected from a human donor with acute or convalescent COVID-19. The donor label of this sample is uncertain.

V is TRBV5-3 and J is TRBJ1-1, with D hard to call. TRBV5-3 is treated as an ORF (open reading frame) with a function not yet certain. Trimming left V 5 bases short and J 4 bases short, with 9 bases between. This CDR3 has 12 amino acids. CDR3 loop: CARSQYLTEAFF. CDR3 coding DNA: TGTGCCAGAAGTCAGTACCTCACTGAAGCTTTCTTT.

A single count supports this clone. The V and J genes are TRBV11-2 and TRBJ2-5; maybe TRBD1 (5 bases). Between the trimmed V and J ends, which lost 1 base and 2 bases, there was a span of 8 bases. Looked up from germline, CDR1 is SGHAT and CDR2 is FQNNGV. The CDR3 consists of 14 residues. The DNA of the CDR3 is TGTGCCAGCAGCTTAGTAAACAGGCAAGAGACCCAGTACTTC. As protein: CASSLVNRQETQYF.

V is TRBV19 and J is TRBJ1-2; TRBD1 aligns across 9 bases. Trimming at V came to 6 bases and at J to 0 bases, leaving 11 bases not matched to a gene. This CDR3 is 17 amino acids long. Germline V gene lookup returns CDR1 LNHDA and CDR2 SQIVND (reference sequence). The CDR3 loop reads CASSSNRGHRTNYGYTF. The CDR3 nucleotides read TGTGCCAGTAGCTCCAACAGGGGGCATAGGACTAACTATGGCTACACCTTC.

In this sample, this clone turned up once. The genes are TRBV11-3 and TRBJ1-1; D might be TRBD1 (6 bases). Germline V gives CDR1 SGHNT, CDR2 YENEEA. The CDR3 loop spans 15 amino acids. The V gene lost 0 bases and the J gene lost 5 bases, with 13 bases spanning the gap. The CDR3, as DNA: TGTGCCAGCAGCTTAGACGGGGGGCGGGGTACTGAAGCTTTCTTT. Its protein product is CASSLDGGRGTEAFF.

V gene TRBV29-1 combines with J gene TRBJ1-2; TRBD1 matches at 9 bases. The CDR3 totals 14 residues. Trimming at V came to 3 bases and at J to 8 bases, leaving 10 bases not matched to a gene. Germline values: CDR1 SQVTM, CDR2 ANQGSEA. CDR3 sequence reads: CSVDAPTGTGGYTF. CDR3 DNA sequence: TGCAGCGTTGATGCCCCGACGGGGACAGGGGGCTACACCTTC.

The genes are TRBV6-5 and TRBJ2-7; 9 bases agree with TRBD2. This CDR3 has 14 amino acids. The germline gives CDR1 MNHEY, CDR2 SVGAGI. V trimming: 3 bases; J trimming: 5 bases; junction bases outside the gene matches: 5. In nucleotides, the CDR3 is TGTGCCAGCAGTTATCTAGCGGGGTTTAACGAGCAGTACTTC. Residues: CASSYLAGFNEQYF.

The V gene is TRBV7-9, the J gene TRBJ2-6, with D tentatively TRBD1 (5 bases). Germline assignment: CDR1 SEHNR and CDR2 FQNEAQ (reference sequence). The CDR3 loop spans 17 amino acids. The V gene lost 2 bases and the J gene lost 4 bases, with 15 bases spanning the gap. CDR3 DNA: TGTGCCAGCAGCTTATATGCAGGGTATCCCGGGGCCAACGTCCTGACTTTC. Protein sequence: CASSLYAGYPGANVLTF. Using reference TRBV7-9 and TRBJ2-6 for the parts outside the CDR3, the full variable domain is DTGVSQNPRHKITKRGQNVTFRCDPISEHNRLYWYRQTLGQGPEFLTYFQNEAQLEKSRLLSDRFSAERPKGSFSTLEIQRTEQGDSAMYLCASSLYAGYPGANVLTFGAGSRLTVL.

In DNA form, the CDR3 reads TGTGCCAGCAGTTGGACTAACGGATGGGACATATATTTT. Translated: CASSWTNGWDIYF. V is TRBV12-3 or TRBV12-4 and J is TRBJ1-3, with D unresolved. V lost 4 bases and J lost 12, with 16 bases in between. The CDR3 length is 13 residues.

This clone appeared a few times. The chain employs TRBV2 and TRBJ1-2; tentatively, D is TRBD1 (6 bases). Germline CDR1 reads SNHLY; CDR2 reads FYNNEI. The CDR3 covers 15 residues. Trimming removed 5 bases from V and 4 bases from J, with 17 bases in between. This chain's CDR3 is CASSISGQSFYGYTF. CDR3 sequence (DNA): TGTGCCAGCAGTATTTCCGGACAGTCTTTCTATGGCTACACCTTC.

V usage is TRBV5-1 and J usage is TRBJ2-2; TRBD2 aligns across 9 bases. The V gene's germline CDR1 is SGHRS and CDR2 YFSETQ. CDR3 length: 18 amino acids. V lost 1 base to trimming and J lost 2 bases; unmatched junction nucleotides: 9. CDR3 sequence (DNA): TGCGCCAGCAGCTTGAAGGCTAGCGGGGCCGTCAACACCGGGGAGCTGTTTTTT. This translates into CASSLKASGAVNTGELFF.

This clone was seen a handful of times. This sequence joins TRBV4-2 and TRBJ1-6; 8 bases map to TRBD1. The CDR3 loop spans 15 amino acids. J gave up 7 bases and V 0 bases, and 2 bases lay outside the gene matches. CDR1 LGHNA and CDR2 YNFKEQ come from the germline V gene. As DNA, the CDR3 is TGTGCCAGCAGCCAAGAGACAGGGGTGAATTCACCCCTCCACTTT. Translation: CASSQETGVNSPLHF.

The genes are TRBV19 and TRBJ1-6; 10 bases align to TRBD1. The CDR3 is 14 amino acids. Germline-derived CDR1 and CDR2 are LNHDA and SQIVND (reference sequence). V trimming: 6 bases; J trimming: 10 bases; junction bases outside the gene matches: 6. This chain's CDR3 is CASSPGQGYSPLHF. CDR3 DNA: TGTGCCAGTAGCCCGGGACAGGGGTACTCACCCCTCCACTTT.

V gene TRBV5-5 combines with J gene TRBJ1-5, with D perhaps matching TRBD1 (6 bases). The germline V gene encodes CDR1 SGHKS and CDR2 YYEKEE (reference sequence). V was clipped by 0 bases and J by 2 bases, with 6 bases between them. CDR3 length: 14 amino acids. In DNA form, the CDR3 reads TGTGCCAGCAGCTTGGAGGGGGGCAATCAGCCCCAGCATTTT. It yields the protein CASSLEGGNQPQHF. Variable domain in full (rest from reference TRBV5-5 and TRBJ1-5): DAGVTQSPTHLIKTRGQQVTLRCSPISGHKSVSWYQQVLGQGPQFIFQYYEKEERGRGNFPDRFSARQFPNYSSELNVNALLLGDSALYLCASSLEGGNQPQHFGDGTRLSIL.

There are a few counts of this clone. The chain is built from TRBV24-1 and TRBJ2-5; 10 nucleotides match TRBD1. Germline loops: CDR1 KGHDR, CDR2 SFDVKD. The CDR3 contains 15 residues. J was trimmed by 4 bases and V by 9 bases; bases with no gene match: 10. The CDR3 is CATGYLTGGGETQYF. DNA for the CDR3: TGTGCCACCGGCTACCTGACAGGGGGCGGAGAGACCCAGTACTTC.

This chain joins TRBV19 and TRBJ2-3; 10 bases are shared with TRBD2. V shed 3 bases, J shed 0 bases, and the junction held 6 bases outside the gene matches. From germline, CDR1 is LNHDA and CDR2 SQIVND (reference sequence). The CDR3 consists of 17 residues. The CDR3 region is CASSIAASGGSTDTQYF. CDR3 in DNA: TGTGCCAGTAGTATCGCCGCTAGCGGGGGCAGCACAGATACGCAGTATTTT.

The chain uses TRBV5-4 and TRBJ1-2, with a weak D call TRBD1 (6 bases). Per the germline V gene, CDR1 is SGHNT and CDR2 is YYREEE (reference sequence). The V and J ends lost 4 bases and 4 bases respectively, with 17 bases between them. The CDR3 runs 15 residues. CDR3 loop: CASSNTGFAGYGYTF. The CDR3 DNA follows: TGTGCCAGCAGCAACACAGGGTTTGCAGGCTATGGCTACACCTTC. Filled out from reference TRBV5-4 and TRBJ1-2, the complete variable domain reads ETGVTQSPTHLIKTRGQQVTLRCSSQSGHNTVSWYQQALGQGPQFIFQYYREEENGRGNFPPRFSGLQFPNYSSELNVNALELDDSALYLCASSNTGFAGYGYTFGSGTRLTVV.

V is TRBV5-1 and J is TRBJ2-7, with 7 bases identical to TRBD2. This CDR3 has 16 amino acids. The J segment lost 9 bases and the V segment lost 6 bases, leaving 21 bases of the junction unmatched. Germline-derived CDR1 and CDR2 are SGHRS and YFSETQ. The DNA of the CDR3 is TGCGCCAGCAAGTTTTCGCCGGGACCCTCCTCGGGGGGGCAGTACTTC. This encodes CASKFSPGPSSGGQYF.

J is TRBJ2-2 and V is TRBV9; TRBD1 might be the D (6 bases). The CDR3 has 16 residues. V was trimmed by 2 bases and J by 1 base, leaving 12 bases between them. CDR1 is SGDLS, CDR2 YYNGEE, per germline. The DNA of the CDR3 is TGTGCCAGCAGCGTGGGGGCAGGGCGGAACACCGGGGAGCTGTTTTTT. Amino acid sequence: CASSVGAGRNTGELFF.

This clone has at least ten counts. The rearrangement joins TRBV7-8 to TRBJ2-7; possible D gene TRBD1, 5 bases. CDR1 is SGHVS and CDR2 is FQNEAQ in the germline V gene. The CDR3 runs 14 residues. Trimming cost V 5 bases and J 6 bases, with 17 bases left between them. The CDR3 reads CASSQNGRAGEQYF. CDR3 nucleotide sequence: TGTGCCAGCAGCCAAAACGGCAGGGCTGGCGAGCAGTACTTC.

The chain uses TRBV7-2 and TRBJ2-1, with TRBD2 as a possible D gene (5 bases). CDR3 length equals 14 residues. V was pared by 1 base and J by 2 bases, with 6 bases between. Germline V lookup: CDR1 SGHTA, CDR2 FQGNSA. The CDR3 is CASSLDGTYNEQFF. The CDR3 region has the DNA TGTGCCAGCAGCTTAGACGGGACCTACAATGAGCAGTTCTTC. Combining the CDR3 with reference TRBV7-2 and TRBJ2-1 gives the whole variable domain GAGVSQSPSNKVTEKGKDVELRCDPISGHTALYWYRQSLGQGLEFLIYFQGNSAPDKSGLPSDRFSAERTGGSVSTLTIQRTQQEDSAVYLCASSLDGTYNEQFFGPGTRLTVL.

This clone was counted once. The chain joins TRBV11-2 to TRBJ1-2; 8 positions agree with TRBD1. CDR1 is SGHAT, CDR2 FQNNGV, per germline. CDR3 size: 14 residues. Unmatched junction bases numbered 3, after V lost 3 bases and J lost 3 bases. The DNA for the CDR3 is TGTGCCAGCAGCTTGGGACAGGCCCACTATGGCTACACCTTC. This translates into CASSLGQAHYGYTF.

This chain connects TRBV19 to TRBJ2-5, with TRBD2 as a possible D gene (5 bases). With 0 bases removed from V and 1 base from J, the gap between germline ends came to 15 bases. Per germline, CDR1 LNHDA and CDR2 SQIVND (reference sequence). The CDR3 covers 17 residues. CDR3: CASSIEGPPRGQETQYF. The CDR3 DNA follows: TGTGCCAGTAGTATAGAGGGTCCCCCTCGGGGCCAAGAGACCCAGTACTTC.

This clone occurred a few times. V gene TRBV19 combines with J gene TRBJ1-2; no clear D. Germline V lookup: CDR1 LNHDA, CDR2 SQIVND (reference sequence). The CDR3 loop spans 16 amino acids. Trimming shortened V by 5 bases and J by 1 base, and 17 bases separated the two germline ends. CDR3 residues: CASSPAGREDNYGYTF. The CDR3 nucleotides are TGTGCCAGTAGTCCGGCGGGCCGGGAGGATAACTATGGCTACACCTTC.

The chain combines TRBV10-3 with TRBJ1-1; D gene ambiguous. CDR1 is ENHRY, CDR2 SYGVKD, per germline. Trimming stripped 7 bases from V and 1 base from J, with 13 bases between. The CDR3 totals 14 residues. The CDR3 nucleotides read TGTGCCATCAAGGTAAGGCAGGCGAACACTGAAGCTTTCTTT. It is translated as CAIKVRQANTEAFF.